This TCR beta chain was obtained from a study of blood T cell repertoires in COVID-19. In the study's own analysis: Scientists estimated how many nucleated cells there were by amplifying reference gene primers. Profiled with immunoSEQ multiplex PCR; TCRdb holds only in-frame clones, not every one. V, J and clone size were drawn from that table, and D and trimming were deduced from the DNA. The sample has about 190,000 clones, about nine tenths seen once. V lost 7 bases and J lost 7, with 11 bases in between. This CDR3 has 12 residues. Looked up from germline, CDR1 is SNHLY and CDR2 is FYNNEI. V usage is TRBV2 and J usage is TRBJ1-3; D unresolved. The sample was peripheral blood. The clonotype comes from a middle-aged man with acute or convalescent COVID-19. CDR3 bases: TGTGCCAGCACTGAGTTACGGAACACCATATATTTT. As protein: CASTELRNTIYF. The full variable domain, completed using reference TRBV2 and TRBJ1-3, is EPEVTQTPSHQVTQMGQEVILRCVPISNHLYFYWYRQILGQKVEFLVSFYNNEISEKSEIFDDQFSVERPDGSNFTLKIRSTKLEDSAMYFCASTELRNTIYFGEGSWLTVV.